This T cell receptor (beta chain) was recovered during a study of blood T cell repertoires in COVID-19. On the study more broadly: Both acute and convalescent COVID-19 samples were obtained from the United States, Italy and Spain. From T cells, B-cell-depleted T cells, or PBMCs came the material, which was cDNA or gDNA.

In the source study's methods: Amplification of reference gene primers provided the estimated nucleated cell counts. Profiling relied on immunoSEQ multiplex PCR, and the TCRdb table lists in-frame clones only, not all of them. V, J and clone size are those of that table, while D and trimming were read from the DNA. The sample consists of more than 70,000 clones, approximately 86% of them appearing once. Trimming removed 3 bases at V and 1 base at J, with 10 bases between. Germline V gives CDR1 SNHLY, CDR2 FYNNEI. The CDR3 totals 15 residues. This receptor was taken from a man older than 75 with active or convalescent COVID-19. V usage is TRBV2 and J usage is TRBJ1-5, with D possibly matching TRBD1 (6 bases). Sequencing was performed on peripheral blood. Written as DNA, the CDR3 is TGTGCCAGCAGTGAGCAGGGGTTAAGCAATCAGCCCCAGCATTTT. This sequence encodes CASSEQGLSNQPQHF.